This TCR beta chain was sequenced in a study of T cells in Graves' hyperthyroidism and ophthalmopathy. Whole-study context: Upon initial diagnosis and before any treatment, peripheral blood was collected. Study observations and caveats: Ophthalmopathy was distinguished from stable hyperthyroidism by 13 V-J signatures.

Using RNA transcripts as the source, TCR beta CDR3 regions were amplified. The study used the HTBI primer set for a first-round RT-PCR of the TCR CDR3. TCRdb re-called the multiplex PCR reads with MiXCR, one entry per CDR3 protein. Of about 610,000 distinct CDR3 sequences detected, roughly 15% appear once; the ten largest clones hold less than 3.5%. CDR1 is SGHAT and CDR2 is FQNNGV in the germline V gene. The CDR3 has 12 residues. This clonotype was seen a handful of times. The antigen is not known. Germline is not matched at one junction end, which may reflect a read error. What was sequenced was blood. The chain recombines TRBV11-2 with TRBJ2-5; TRBD2 matches at 7 bases. The receptor comes from a woman aged 35 to 49 with Graves' ophthalmopathy. The CDR3 loop is CASSPRLGLVHF. The CDR3 DNA reads as TGTGCCAGCAGCCCACGATTAGGACTAGTCCACTTC.